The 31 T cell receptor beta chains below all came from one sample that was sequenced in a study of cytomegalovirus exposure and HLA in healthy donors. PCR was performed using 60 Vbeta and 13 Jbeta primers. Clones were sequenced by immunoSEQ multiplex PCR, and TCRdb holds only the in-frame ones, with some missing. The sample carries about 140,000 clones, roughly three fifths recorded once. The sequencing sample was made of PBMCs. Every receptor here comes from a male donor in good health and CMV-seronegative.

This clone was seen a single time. CDR3 coding DNA: TGTGCCAGCAGTTACTCGGTCGTGGGAGACACTGAAGCTTTCTTT. Translating gives CASSYSVVGDTEAFF. This chain connects TRBV6-5 to TRBJ1-1, with no clear D. The ends were cut back, 0 bases at V and 3 bases at J, with 11 bases in the middle. CDR3 length: 15 residues. The germline gives CDR1 MNHEY, CDR2 SVGAGI.

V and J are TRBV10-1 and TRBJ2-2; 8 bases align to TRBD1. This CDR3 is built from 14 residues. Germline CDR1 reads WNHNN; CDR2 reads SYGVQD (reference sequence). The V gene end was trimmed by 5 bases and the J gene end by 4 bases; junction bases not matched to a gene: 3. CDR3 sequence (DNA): TGCGCCAGCAGTCCGGGACAGGCCACCGGGGAGCTGTTTTTT. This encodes CASSPGQATGELFF.

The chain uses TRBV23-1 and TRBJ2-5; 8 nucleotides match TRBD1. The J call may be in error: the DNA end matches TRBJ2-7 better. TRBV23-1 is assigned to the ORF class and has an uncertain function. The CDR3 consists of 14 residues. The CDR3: CASSQDRAHYEQYF. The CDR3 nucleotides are TGCGCCAGCAGTCAGGACAGGGCGCACTACGAGCAGTACTTC.

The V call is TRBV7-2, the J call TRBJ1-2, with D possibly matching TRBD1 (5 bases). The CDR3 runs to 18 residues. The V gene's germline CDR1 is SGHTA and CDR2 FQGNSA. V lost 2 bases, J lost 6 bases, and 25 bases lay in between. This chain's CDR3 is CASSLIFRSGVTRDGYTF. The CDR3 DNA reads TGTGCCAGCAGCTTAATTTTTAGGTCGGGGGTAACCCGGGATGGCTACACCTTC.

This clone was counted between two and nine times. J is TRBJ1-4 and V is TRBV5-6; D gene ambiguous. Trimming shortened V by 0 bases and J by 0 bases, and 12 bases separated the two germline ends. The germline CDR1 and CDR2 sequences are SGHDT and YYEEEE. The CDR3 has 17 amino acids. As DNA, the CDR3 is TGTGCCAGCAGCTTGGCTGCGGAATCGACAACTAATGAAAAACTGTTTTTT. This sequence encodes CASSLAAESTTNEKLFF.

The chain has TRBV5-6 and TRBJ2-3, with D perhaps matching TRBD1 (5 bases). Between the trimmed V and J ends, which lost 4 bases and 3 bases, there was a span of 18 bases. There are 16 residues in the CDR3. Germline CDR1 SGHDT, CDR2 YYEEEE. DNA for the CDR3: TGTGCCAGCAGCGTCGTTGAAGGGGTAGTAACAGATACGCAGTATTTT. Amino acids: CASSVVEGVVTDTQYF.

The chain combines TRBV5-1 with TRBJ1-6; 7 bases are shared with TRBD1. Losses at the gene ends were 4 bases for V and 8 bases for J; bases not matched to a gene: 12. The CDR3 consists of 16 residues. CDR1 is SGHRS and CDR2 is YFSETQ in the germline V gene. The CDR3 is CASSQWTGVRYSPLHF. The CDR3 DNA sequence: TGCGCCAGCAGCCAATGGACAGGAGTCCGCTATTCACCCCTCCACTTT.

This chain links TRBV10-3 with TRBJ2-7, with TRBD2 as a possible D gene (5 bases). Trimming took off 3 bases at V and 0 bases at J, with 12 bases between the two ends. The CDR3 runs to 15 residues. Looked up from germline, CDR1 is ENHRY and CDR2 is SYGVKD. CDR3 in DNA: TGTGCCATCAGTGATTACCAGCGGAGCTCCTACGAGCAGTACTTC. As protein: CAISDYQRSSYEQYF.

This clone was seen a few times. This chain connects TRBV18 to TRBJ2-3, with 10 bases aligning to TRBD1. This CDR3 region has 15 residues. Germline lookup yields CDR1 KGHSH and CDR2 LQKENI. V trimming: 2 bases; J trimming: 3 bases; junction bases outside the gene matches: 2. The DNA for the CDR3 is TGTGCCAGCTCACCAGTGGGACAGGGGACAGATACGCAGTATTTT. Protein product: CASSPVGQGTDTQYF. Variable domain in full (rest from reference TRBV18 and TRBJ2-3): NAGVMQNPRHLVRRRGQEARLRCSPMKGHSHVYWYRQLPEEGLKFMVYLQKENIIDESGMPKERFSAEFPKEGPSILRIQQVVRGDSAAYFCASSPVGQGTDTQYFGPGTRLTVL.

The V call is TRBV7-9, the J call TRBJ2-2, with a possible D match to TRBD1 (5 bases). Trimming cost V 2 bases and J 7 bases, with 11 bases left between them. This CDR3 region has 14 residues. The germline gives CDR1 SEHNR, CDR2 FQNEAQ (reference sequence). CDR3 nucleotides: TGTGCCAGCAGCTTATTCTCAGGGTACGGGGAGCTGTTTTTT. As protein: CASSLFSGYGELFF.

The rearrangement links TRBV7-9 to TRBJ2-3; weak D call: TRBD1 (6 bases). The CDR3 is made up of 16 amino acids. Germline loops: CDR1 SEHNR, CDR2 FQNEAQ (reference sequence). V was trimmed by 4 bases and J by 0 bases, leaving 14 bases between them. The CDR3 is CASSSNRVLSTDTQYF. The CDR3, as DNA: TGTGCCAGCAGCTCGAACAGGGTTTTGAGCACAGATACGCAGTATTTT.

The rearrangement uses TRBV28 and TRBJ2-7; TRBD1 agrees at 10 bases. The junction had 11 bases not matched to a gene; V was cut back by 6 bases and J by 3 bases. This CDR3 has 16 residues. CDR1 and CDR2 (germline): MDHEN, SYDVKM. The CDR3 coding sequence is TGTGCCAGCAGGACTGGCGGGACAGGGGTTCACTACGAGCAGTACTTC. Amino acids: CASRTGGTGVHYEQYF.

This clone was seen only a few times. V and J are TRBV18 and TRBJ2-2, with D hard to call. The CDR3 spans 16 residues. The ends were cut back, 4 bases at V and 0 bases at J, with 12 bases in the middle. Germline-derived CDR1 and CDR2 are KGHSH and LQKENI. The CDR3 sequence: CASSQSALTNTGELFF. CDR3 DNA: TGTGCCAGCTCACAGTCCGCGTTGACGAACACCGGGGAGCTGTTTTTT.

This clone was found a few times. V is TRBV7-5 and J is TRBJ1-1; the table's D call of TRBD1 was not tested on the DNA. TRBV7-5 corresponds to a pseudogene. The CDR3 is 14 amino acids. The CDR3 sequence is CARRHSDRNTEAFF. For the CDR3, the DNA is TGTGCCAGAAGACACTCGGACAGGAACACTGAAGCTTTCTTT.

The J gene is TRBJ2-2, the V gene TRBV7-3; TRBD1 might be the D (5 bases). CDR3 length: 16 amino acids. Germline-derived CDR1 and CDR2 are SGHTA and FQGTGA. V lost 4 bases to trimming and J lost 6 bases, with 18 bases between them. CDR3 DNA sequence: TGTGCCAGCAGCTCCCCGTGGGGCAGTCAATCCGGGGAGCTGTTTTTT. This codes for CASSSPWGSQSGELFF.

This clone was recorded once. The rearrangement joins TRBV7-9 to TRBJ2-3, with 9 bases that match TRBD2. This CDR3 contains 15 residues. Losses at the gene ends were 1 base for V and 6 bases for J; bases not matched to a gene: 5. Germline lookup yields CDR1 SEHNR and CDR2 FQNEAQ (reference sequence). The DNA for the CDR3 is TGTGCCAGCAGCTTAGTGGCGGGGGGGCCTGATACGCAGTATTTT. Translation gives CASSLVAGGPDTQYF.

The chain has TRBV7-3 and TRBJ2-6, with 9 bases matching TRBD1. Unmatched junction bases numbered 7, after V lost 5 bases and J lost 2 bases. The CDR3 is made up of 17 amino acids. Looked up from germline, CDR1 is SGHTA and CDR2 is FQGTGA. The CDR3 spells CASSPGTGFTGANVLTF. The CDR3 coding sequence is TGTGCCAGCAGCCCCGGGACAGGGTTTACTGGGGCCAACGTCCTGACTTTC.

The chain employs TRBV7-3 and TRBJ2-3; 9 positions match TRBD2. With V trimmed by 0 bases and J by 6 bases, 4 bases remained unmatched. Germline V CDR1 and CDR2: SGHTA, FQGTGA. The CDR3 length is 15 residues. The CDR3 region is CASSLTAGGPDTQYF. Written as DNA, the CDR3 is TGTGCCAGCAGCTTAACGGCGGGGGGGCCCGATACGCAGTATTTT. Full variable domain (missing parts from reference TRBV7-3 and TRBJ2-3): GAGVSQTPSNKVTEKGKYVELRCDPISGHTALYWYRQSLGQGPEFLIYFQGTGAADDSGLPNDRFFAVRPEGSVSTLKIQRTERGDSAVYLCASSLTAGGPDTQYFGPGTRLTVL.

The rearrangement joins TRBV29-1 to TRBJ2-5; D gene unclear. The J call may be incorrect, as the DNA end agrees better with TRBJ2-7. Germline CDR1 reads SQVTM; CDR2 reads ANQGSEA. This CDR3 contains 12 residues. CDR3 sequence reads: CSVFNGAYEQYF. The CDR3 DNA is TGCAGCGTTTTTAACGGAGCCTACGAGCAGTACTTC.

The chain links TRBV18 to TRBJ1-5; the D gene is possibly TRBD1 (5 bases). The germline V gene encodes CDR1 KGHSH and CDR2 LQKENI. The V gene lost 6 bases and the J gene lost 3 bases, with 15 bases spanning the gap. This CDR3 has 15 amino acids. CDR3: CASSTLTETNQPQHF. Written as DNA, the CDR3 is TGTGCCAGCTCTACTCTGACAGAGACCAATCAGCCCCAGCATTTT.

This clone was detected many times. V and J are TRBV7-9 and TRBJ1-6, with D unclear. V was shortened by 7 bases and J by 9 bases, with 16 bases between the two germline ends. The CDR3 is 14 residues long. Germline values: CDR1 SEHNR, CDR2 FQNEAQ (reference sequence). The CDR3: CASNGPLTSSPLHF. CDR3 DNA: TGTGCCAGCAATGGGCCCCTTACATCTTCACCCCTCCACTTT. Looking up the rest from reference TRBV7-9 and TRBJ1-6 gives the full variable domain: DTGVSQNPRHKITKRGQNVTFRCDPISEHNRLYWYRQTLGQGPEFLTYFQNEAQLEKSRLLSDRFSAERPKGSFSTLEIQRTEQGDSAMYLCASNGPLTSSPLHFGNGTRLTVT.

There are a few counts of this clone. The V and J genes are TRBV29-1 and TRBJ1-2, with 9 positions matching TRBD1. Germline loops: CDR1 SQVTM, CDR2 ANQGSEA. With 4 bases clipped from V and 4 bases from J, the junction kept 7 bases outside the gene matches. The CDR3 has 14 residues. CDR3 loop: CSVGRDRAVYGYTF. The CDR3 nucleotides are TGCAGCGTTGGGCGGGACAGGGCGGTCTATGGCTACACCTTC.

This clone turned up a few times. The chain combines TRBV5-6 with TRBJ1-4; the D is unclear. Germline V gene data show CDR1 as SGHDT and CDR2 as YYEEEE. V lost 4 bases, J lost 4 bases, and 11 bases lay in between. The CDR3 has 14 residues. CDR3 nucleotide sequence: TGTGCCAGCAGCCTGAGGGAGTTTAATGAAAAACTGTTTTTT. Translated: CASSLREFNEKLFF.

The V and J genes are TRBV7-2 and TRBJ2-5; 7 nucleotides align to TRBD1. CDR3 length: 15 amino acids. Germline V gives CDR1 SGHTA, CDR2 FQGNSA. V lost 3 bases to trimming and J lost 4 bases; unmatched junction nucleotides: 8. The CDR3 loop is CASSFTYRGGETQYF. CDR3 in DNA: TGTGCCAGCAGCTTCACCTACAGGGGCGGAGAGACCCAGTACTTC.

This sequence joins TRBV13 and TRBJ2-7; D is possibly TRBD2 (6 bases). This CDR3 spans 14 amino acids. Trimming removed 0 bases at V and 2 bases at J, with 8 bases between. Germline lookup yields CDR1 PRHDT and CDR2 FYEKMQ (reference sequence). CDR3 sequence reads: CASSLGLAPYEQYF. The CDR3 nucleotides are TGTGCCAGCAGCTTAGGACTAGCCCCCTACGAGCAGTACTTC.

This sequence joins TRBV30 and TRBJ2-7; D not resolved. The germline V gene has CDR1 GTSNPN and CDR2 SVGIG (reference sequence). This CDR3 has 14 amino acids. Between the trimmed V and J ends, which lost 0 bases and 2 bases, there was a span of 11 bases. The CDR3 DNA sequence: TGTGCCTGGAGTGTGGCGGCAGTTACCTACGAGCAGTACTTC. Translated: CAWSVAAVTYEQYF.

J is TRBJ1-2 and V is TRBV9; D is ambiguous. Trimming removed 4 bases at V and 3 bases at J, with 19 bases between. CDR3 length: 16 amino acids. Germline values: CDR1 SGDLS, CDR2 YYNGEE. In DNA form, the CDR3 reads TGTGCCAGCAGCCCCCCGTTAAGTACGGGATACTATGGCTACACCTTC. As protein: CASSPPLSTGYYGYTF.

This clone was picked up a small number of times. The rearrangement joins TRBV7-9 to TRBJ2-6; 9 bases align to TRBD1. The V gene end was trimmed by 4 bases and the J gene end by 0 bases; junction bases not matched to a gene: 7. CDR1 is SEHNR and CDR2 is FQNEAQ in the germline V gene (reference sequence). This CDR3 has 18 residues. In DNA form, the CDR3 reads TGTGCCAGCAGCTCCACCGGGACAGGGTACTCTGGGGCCAACGTCCTGACTTTC. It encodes CASSSTGTGYSGANVLTF.

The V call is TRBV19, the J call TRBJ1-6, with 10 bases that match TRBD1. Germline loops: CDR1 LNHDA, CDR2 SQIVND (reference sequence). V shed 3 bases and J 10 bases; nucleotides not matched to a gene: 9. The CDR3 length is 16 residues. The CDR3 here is CASSMTGGLIGSPLHF. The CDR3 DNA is TGTGCCAGTAGTATGACAGGGGGCTTAATCGGCTCACCCCTCCACTTT. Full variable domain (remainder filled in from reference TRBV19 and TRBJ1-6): DGGITQSPKYLFRKEGQNVTLSCEQNLNHDAMYWYRQDPGQGLRLIYYSQIVNDFQKGDIAEGYSVSREKKESFPLTVTSAQKNPTAFYLCASSMTGGLIGSPLHFGNGTRLTVT.

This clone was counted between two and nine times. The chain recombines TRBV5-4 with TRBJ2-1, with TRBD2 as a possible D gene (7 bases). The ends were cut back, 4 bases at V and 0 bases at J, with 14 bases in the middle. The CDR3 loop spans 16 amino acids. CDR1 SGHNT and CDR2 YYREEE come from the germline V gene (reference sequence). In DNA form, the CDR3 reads TGTGCCAGCAGCCTCCTAGGGGGGGTCTCCTACAATGAGCAGTTCTTC. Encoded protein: CASSLLGGVSYNEQFF. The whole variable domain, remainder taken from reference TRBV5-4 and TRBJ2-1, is ETGVTQSPTHLIKTRGQQVTLRCSSQSGHNTVSWYQQALGQGPQFIFQYYREEENGRGNFPPRFSGLQFPNYSSELNVNALELDDSALYLCASSLLGGVSYNEQFFGPGTRLTVL.

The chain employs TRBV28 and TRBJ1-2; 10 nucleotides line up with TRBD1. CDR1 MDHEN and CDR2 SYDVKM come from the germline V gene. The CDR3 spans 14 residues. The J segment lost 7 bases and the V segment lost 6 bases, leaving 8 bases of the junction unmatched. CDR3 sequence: CASSLDRGPSGYTF. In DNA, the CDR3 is TGTGCCAGCAGCCTAGACAGGGGGCCCTCTGGCTACACCTTC.